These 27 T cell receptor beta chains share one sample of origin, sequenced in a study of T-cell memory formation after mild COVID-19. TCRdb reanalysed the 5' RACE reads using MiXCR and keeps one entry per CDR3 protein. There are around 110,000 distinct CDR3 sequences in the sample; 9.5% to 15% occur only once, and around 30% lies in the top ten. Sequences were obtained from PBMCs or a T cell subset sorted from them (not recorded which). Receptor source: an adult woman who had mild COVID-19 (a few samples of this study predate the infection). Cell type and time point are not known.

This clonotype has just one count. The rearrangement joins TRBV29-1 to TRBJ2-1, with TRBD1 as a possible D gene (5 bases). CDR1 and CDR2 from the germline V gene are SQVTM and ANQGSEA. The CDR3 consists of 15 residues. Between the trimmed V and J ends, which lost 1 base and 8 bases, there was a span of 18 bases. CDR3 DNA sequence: TGCAGCGTTGAAGCGGGCAGGGCCTATCAGGATGAGCAGTTCTTC. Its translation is CSVEAGRAYQDEQFF.

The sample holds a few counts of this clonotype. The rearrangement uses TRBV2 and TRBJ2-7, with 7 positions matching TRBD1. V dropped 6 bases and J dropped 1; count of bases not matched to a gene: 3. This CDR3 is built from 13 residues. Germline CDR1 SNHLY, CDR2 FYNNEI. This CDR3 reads CASRGTASYEQYF. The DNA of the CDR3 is TGTGCCAGCAGGGGGACAGCTTCCTACGAGCAGTACTTC.

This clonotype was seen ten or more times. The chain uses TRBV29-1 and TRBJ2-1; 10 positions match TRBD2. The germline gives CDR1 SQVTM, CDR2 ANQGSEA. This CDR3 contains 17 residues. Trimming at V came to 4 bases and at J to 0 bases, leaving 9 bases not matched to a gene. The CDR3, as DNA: TGCAGCGTTGCGGGACTAGCGTCCGTGAGCTCCTACAATGAGCAGTTCTTC. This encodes CSVAGLASVSSYNEQFF.

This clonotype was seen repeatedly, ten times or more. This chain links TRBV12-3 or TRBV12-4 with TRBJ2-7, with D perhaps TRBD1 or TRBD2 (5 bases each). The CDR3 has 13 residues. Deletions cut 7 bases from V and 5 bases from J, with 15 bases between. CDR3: CASNLGVGNEQYF. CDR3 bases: TGTGCCAGCAATCTGGGGGTGGGAAACGAGCAGTACTTC.

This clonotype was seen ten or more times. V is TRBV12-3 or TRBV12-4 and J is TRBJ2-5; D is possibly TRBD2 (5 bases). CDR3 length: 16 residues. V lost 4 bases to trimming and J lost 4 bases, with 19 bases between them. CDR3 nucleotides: TGTGCCAGCAGTTCCCCCAGGACCGAAAGCGGAGAGACCCAGTACTTC. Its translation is CASSSPRTESGETQYF.

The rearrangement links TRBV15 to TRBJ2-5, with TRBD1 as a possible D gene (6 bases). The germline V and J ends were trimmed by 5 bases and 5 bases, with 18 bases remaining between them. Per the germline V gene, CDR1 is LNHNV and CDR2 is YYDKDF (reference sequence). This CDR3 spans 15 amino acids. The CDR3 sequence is CATSWNAGVAETQYF. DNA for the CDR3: TGTGCCACCAGCTGGAATGCAGGGGTAGCGGAGACCCAGTACTTC.

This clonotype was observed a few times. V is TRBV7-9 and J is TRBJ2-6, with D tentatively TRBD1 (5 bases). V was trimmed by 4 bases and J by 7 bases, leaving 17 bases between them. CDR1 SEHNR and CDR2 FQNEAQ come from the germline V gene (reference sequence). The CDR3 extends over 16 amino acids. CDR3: CASSSRDSQGANVLTF. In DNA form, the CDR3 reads TGTGCCAGCAGCTCCAGAGATTCTCAGGGAGCCAACGTCCTGACTTTC.

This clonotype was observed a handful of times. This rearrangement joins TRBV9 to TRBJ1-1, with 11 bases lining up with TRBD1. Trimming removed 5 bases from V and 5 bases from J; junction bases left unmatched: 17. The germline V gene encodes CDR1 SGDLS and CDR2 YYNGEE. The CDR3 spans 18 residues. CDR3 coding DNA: TGTGCCAGCAGTCCAATGGGGTTCCCGGGACAGGGGGGTACTGAAGCTTTCTTT. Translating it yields CASSPMGFPGQGGTEAFF. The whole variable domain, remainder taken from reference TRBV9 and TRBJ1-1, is DSGVTQTPKHLITATGQRVTLRCSPRSGDLSVYWYQQSLDQGLQFLIQYYNGEERAKGNILERFSAQQFPDLHSELNLSSLELGDSALYFCASSPMGFPGQGGTEAFFGQGTRLTVV.

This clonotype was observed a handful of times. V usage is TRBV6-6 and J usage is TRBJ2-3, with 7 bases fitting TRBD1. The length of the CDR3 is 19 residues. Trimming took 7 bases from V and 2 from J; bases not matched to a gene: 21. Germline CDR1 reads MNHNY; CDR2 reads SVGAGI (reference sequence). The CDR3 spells CASTLLGYGETGTTDTQYF. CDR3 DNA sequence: TGTGCCAGCACCTTACTCGGGTATGGGGAGACAGGGACCACAGATACGCAGTATTTT.

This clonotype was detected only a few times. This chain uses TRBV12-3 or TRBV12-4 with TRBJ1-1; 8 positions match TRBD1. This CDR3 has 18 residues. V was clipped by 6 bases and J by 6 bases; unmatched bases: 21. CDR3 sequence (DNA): TGTGCCAGCAGCCCCCCTTCGGACAGGGAATATCGGCCGTCTGAAGCTTTCTTT. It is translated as CASSPPSDREYRPSEAFF.

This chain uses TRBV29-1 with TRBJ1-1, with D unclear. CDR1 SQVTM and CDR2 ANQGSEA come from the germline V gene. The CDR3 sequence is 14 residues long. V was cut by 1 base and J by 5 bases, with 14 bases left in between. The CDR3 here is CSVEGKDGGTEAFF. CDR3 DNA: TGCAGCGTTGAAGGTAAGGACGGCGGGACTGAAGCTTTCTTT.

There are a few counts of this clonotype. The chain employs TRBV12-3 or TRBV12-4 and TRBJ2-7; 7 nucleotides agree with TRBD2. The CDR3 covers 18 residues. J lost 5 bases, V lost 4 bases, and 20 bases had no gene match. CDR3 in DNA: TGTGCCAGCAGTTACCAATATGGGATAGGGCGGGAGTCCCACGAGCAGTACTTC. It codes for CASSYQYGIGRESHEQYF.

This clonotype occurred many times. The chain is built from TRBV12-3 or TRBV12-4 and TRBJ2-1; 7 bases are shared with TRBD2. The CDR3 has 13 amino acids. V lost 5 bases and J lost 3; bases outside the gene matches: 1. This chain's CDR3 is CASSASGYNEQFF. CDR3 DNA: TGTGCCAGCAGTGCTAGCGGCTACAATGAGCAGTTCTTC.

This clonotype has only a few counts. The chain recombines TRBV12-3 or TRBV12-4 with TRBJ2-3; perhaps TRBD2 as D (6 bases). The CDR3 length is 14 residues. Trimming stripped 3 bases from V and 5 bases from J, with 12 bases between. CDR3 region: CASSFYSGEDTQYF. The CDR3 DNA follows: TGTGCCAGCAGTTTTTATTCGGGGGAAGATACGCAGTATTTT.

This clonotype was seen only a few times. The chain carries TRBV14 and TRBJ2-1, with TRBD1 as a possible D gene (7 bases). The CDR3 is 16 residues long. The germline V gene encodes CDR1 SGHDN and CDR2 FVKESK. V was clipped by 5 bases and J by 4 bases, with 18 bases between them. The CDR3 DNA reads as TGTGCCAGCAGCGATGAGGAGGGGGCGGCATACAATGAGCAGTTCTTC. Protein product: CASSDEEGAAYNEQFF.

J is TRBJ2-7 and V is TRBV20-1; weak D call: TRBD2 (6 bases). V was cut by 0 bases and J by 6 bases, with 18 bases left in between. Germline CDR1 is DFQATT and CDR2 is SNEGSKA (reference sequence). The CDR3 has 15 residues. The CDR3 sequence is CSARDRGRPFGEQYF. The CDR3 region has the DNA TGCAGTGCTAGAGATCGGGGGAGGCCCTTCGGCGAGCAGTACTTC.

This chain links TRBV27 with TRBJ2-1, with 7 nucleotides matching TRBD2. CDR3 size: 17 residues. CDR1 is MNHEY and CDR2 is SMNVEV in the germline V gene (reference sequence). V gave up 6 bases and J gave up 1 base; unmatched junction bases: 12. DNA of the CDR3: TGTGCCAGCAGAGACCCTTGGGGGGGGAGATCCTACAATGAGCAGTTCTTC. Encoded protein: CASRDPWGGRSYNEQFF.

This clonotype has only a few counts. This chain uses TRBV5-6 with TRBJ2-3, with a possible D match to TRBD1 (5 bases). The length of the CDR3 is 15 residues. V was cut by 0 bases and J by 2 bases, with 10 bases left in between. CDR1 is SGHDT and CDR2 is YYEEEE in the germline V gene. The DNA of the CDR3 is TGTGCCAGCAGCTTGGAGGCAGGGAACACAGATACGCAGTATTTT. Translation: CASSLEAGNTDTQYF.

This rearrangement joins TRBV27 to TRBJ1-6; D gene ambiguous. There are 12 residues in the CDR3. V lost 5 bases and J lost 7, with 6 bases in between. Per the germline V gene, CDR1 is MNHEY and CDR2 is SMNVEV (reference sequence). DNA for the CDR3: TGTGCCAGCAGTCCGATGAATTCACCCCTCCACTTT. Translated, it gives CASSPMNSPLHF.

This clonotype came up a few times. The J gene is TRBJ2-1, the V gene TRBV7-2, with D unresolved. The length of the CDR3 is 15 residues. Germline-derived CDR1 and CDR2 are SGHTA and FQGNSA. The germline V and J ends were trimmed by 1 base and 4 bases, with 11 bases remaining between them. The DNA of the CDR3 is TGTGCCAGCAGCTTAGGGCCACCCACTTACAATGAGCAGTTCTTC. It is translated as CASSLGPPTYNEQFF.

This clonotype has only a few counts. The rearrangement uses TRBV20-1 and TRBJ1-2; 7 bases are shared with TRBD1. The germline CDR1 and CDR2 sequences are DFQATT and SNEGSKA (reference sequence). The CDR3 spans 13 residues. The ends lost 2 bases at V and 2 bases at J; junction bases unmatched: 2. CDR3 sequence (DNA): TGCAGTGCTAGAACGGACAGGAACTATGGCTACACCTTC. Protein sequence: CSARTDRNYGYTF.

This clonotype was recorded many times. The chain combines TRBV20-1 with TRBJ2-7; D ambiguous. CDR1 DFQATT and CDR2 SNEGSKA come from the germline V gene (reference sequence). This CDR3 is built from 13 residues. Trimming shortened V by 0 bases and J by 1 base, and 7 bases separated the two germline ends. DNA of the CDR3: TGCAGTGCTAGAGATTTGGGTTCCTACGAGCAGTACTTC. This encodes CSARDLGSYEQYF.

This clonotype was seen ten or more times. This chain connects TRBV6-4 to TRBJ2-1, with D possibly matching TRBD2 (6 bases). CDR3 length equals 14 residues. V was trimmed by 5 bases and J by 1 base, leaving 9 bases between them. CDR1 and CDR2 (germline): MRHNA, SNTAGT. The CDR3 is CASSPGVSYNEQFF. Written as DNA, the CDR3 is TGTGCCAGCAGTCCGGGGGTTTCCTACAATGAGCAGTTCTTC.

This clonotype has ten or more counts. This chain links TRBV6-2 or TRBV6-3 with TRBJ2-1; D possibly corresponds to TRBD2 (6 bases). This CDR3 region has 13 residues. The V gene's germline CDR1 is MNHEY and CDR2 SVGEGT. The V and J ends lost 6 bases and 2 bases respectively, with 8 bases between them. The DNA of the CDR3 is TGTGCCAGCAGCGGAGGGACCTACAATGAGCAGTTCTTC. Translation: CASSGGTYNEQFF.

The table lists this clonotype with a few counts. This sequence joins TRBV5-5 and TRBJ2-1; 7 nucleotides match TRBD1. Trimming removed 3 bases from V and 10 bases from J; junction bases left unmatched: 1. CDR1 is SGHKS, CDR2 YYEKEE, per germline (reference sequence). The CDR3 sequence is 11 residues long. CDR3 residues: CASSWGQEQFF. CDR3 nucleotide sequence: TGTGCCAGCAGCTGGGGACAGGAGCAGTTCTTC.

The CDR3 spells CAWSGGVNTEAFF. CDR3 nucleotide sequence: TGTGCCTGGAGTGGGGGGGTGAACACTGAAGCTTTCTTT. The chain joins TRBV30 to TRBJ1-1; maybe TRBD1 (5 bases). The germline V gene has CDR1 GTSNPN and CDR2 SVGIG (reference sequence). This CDR3 is 13 amino acids long. Trimming stripped 1 base from V and 0 bases from J, with 6 bases between.

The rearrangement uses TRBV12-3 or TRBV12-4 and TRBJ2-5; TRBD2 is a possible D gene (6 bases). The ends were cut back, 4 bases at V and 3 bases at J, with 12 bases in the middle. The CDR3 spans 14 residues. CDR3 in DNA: TGTGCCAGCAGTTGGGGGGTCCGTAAAGAGACCCAGTACTTC. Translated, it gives CASSWGVRKETQYF.